This T cell receptor beta chain derives from a study of patients and donors after allogeneic stem cell transplantation (dated by TCRdb to the early 2020s). The library came from RT-PCR. The sequencer was a NextSeq 550. The public reads were run again by TCRdb, first through fastp at Q25 and then through MiXCR, and only productive beta chains were kept. Rows merge per CDR3 protein into single entries with the most common DNA and genes. The sample table lists roughly 960,000 distinct CDR3 sequences, around 17% of them with a count of one. Together, the top ten hold around 6% of the sample. The CDR3 numbers 16 residues from cysteine through phenylalanine. CDR3 DNA only is kept here, 48 bases in frame from base 1. V loses 1 base, J loses 3 bases, and the germline ends lie 17 bases apart. CDR1 and CDR2, looked up from the germline V gene, are SGDLS and YYNGEE. With regard to this clonotype: The antigen it binds to is not known. One base away there is no much larger clone; base qualities are not given.

The TCR originated in a human donor who was either an allogeneic HSCT recipient or a stem cell or donor lymphocyte infusion donor (not recorded which). It is not recorded whose cells these are; they may come from a transplant donor. The chain is made from TRBV9 and TRBJ2-7; perhaps TRBD1 is the D gene, with 7 bases matching. Sequenced: blood, either unsorted or a sorted T cell fraction (not recorded which). The DNA sequence is given as TGTGCCAGCAGCGTAAGTGCCAGGGGGGCATTCTACGAGCAGTACTTC. Its protein reads: CASSVSARGAFYEQYF.